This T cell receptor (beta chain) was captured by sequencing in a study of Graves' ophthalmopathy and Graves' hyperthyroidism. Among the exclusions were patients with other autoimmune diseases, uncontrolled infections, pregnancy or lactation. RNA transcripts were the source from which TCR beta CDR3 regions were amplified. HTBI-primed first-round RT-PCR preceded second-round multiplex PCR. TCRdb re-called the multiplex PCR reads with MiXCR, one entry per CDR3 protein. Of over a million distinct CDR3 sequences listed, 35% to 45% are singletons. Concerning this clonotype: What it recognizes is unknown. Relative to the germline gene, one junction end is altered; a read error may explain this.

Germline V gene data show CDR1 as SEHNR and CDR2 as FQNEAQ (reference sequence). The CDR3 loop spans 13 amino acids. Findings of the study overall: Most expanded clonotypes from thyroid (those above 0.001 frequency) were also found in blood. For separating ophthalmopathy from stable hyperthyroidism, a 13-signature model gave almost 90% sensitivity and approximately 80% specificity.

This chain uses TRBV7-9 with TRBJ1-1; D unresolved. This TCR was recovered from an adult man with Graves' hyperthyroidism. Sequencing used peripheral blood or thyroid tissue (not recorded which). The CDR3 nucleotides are TGTGTCAGCAGCTTGAGCCTGAACACTGAAGCTTTCTTT. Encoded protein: CVSSLSLNTEAFF.